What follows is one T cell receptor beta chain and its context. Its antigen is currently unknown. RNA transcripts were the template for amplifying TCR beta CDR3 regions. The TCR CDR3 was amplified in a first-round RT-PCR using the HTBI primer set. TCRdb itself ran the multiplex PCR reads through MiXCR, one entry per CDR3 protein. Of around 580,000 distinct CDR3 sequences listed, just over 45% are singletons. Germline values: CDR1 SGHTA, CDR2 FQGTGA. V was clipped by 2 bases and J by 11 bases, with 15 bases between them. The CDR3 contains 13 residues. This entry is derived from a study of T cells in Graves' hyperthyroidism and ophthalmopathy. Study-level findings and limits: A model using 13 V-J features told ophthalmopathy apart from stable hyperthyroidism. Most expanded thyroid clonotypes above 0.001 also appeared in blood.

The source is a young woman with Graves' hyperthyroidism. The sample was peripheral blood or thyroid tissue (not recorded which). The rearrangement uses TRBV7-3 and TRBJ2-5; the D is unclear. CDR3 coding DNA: TGTGCCAGCAGCTTATCTCAACCGGCTGAGCAGTACTTC. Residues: CASSLSQPAEQYF. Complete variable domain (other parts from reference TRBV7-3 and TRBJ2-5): GAGVSQTPSNKVTEKGKYVELRCDPISGHTALYWYRQSLGQGPEFLIYFQGTGAADDSGLPNDRFFAVRPEGSVSTLKIQRTERGDSAVYLCASSLSQPAEQYFGPGTRLLVL.